The rows below give T cell receptor beta chains drawn from one sample of a study of blood T cell repertoires in COVID-19. Produced via immunoSEQ multiplex PCR; TCRdb's table is partial and in-frame only. The repertoire holds under 200,000 clones, 80% seen once, with 6.9% in the top ten. The specimen sequenced was peripheral blood. The receptors come from a man in his 60s with acute or convalescent COVID-19. CDR3s include the opening cysteine and the closing phenylalanine or tryptophan. The D gene is left open where the match is weak. Some rows mark clone size as missing; the rest say once, few, many or name a class of expanded clone.

d_call	clone_size	v_call	j_call	cdr3_aa	cdr3_nt
TRBD1	NA	TRBV2	TRBJ2-2	CASSDLGTGTVTGELFF	TGTGCCAGCAGTGATCTAGGGACAGGGACCGTCACCGGGGAGCTGTTTTTT
NA	NA	TRBV15	TRBJ1-3	CATSRDPGVQNTIYF	TGTGCCACCAGCAGAGATCCGGGGGTACAGAACACCATATATTTT
TRBD1	NA	TRBV6-5	TRBJ2-3	CASRRQGMGTDTQYF	TGTGCCAGCAGACGACAGGGAATGGGCACAGATACGCAGTATTTT
NA	NA	TRBV11-2	TRBJ2-3	CASSLRVRTDTQYF	TGTGCCAGCAGCTTGCGGGTACGAACAGATACGCAGTATTTT
NA	NA	TRBV16	TRBJ1-5	CASSPAGQPQHF	TGTGCCAGCAGCCCCGCGGGGCAGCCCCAGCATTTT
TRBD1	NA	TRBV2	TRBJ1-5	CASRADRGPQPQHF	TGTGCCAGCAGGGCTGACAGGGGACCTCAGCCCCAGCATTTT
NA	NA	TRBV11-1	TRBJ2-1	CASSFGGGGEQFF	TGTGCCAGCAGCTTCGGCGGGGGCGGGGAGCAGTTCTTC
NA	once	TRBV7-6	TRBJ1-5	CASSLSRNQPQHF	TGTGCCAGCAGCTTGTCCAGAAATCAGCCCCAGCATTTT
NA	NA	TRBV4-2	TRBJ2-3	CASSQGVAVQDTQYF	TGTGCCAGCAGCCAAGGGGTAGCGGTACAAGATACGCAGTATTTT
TRBD2	few	TRBV30	TRBJ2-4	CAWSRTSGSYIQYF	TGTGCCTGGAGTAGGACTAGCGGGAGTTACATTCAGTACTTC
NA	once	TRBV30	TRBJ2-3	CAWSVRRGGKADTQYF	TGTGCCTGGAGTGTACGGCGGGGTGGTAAGGCAGATACGCAGTATTTT
TRBD2	NA	TRBV7-2	TRBJ2-4	CASSLFFKRGFGDIQYF	TGTGCCAGCAGCTTATTTTTCAAGCGGGGATTTGGTGACATTCAGTACTTC
TRBD1	NA	TRBV5-1	TRBJ1-5	CASSPGQGISNQPQHF	TGCGCCAGCAGCCCTGGACAGGGGATTAGCAATCAGCCCCAGCATTTT
NA	NA	TRBV6-5	TRBJ1-1	CASSSSPGGRGTGAFF	TGTGCCAGCAGTTCCTCTCCCGGGGGGCGAGGGACCGGAGCTTTCTTT
NA	NA	TRBV9	TRBJ1-2	CASSVDKNYGYTF	TGTGCCAGCAGCGTAGACAAGAACTATGGCTACACCTTC
TRBD1	NA	TRBV10-1	TRBJ2-2	CASSDPRDSSGELFF	TGCGCCAGCAGTGACCCTCGGGACAGCAGCGGGGAGCTGTTTTTT